The 5 T cell receptor beta chains below all came from one sample that was sequenced in a study of blood T cell repertoires in COVID-19. Only in-frame clones appear in the TCRdb table, and some are missing; sequencing was by immunoSEQ multiplex PCR. Seen here are roughly 250,000 clones, 75% to 95% observed once, and the top ten hold 1.9%. Input material: PBMCs or T cells enriched from blood (not recorded which). Source of these receptors: a woman aged 18 to 35 who had recovered from COVID-19.

The J gene is TRBJ1-3, the V gene TRBV12-5; 8 bases agree with TRBD1. The CDR3 covers 17 residues. Germline assignment: CDR1 LGHNT and CDR2 FRNRAP. With 1 base clipped from V and 0 bases from J, the junction kept 5 bases outside the gene matches. The CDR3 bases are TGTGCTAGTGGTTTGGGGGACAGGAATTACTCTGGAAACACCATATATTTT. This gives the protein CASGLGDRNYSGNTIYF.

V gene TRBV19 combines with J gene TRBJ1-5, with D unclear. Trimming took 1 base from V and 5 from J, leaving 6 bases between them. This CDR3 has 13 amino acids. From germline, CDR1 is LNHDA and CDR2 SQIVND (reference sequence). The CDR3 coding sequence is TGTGCCAGTAGTATAGGCGGGGATCAGCCCCAGCATTTT. This gives the protein CASSIGGDQPQHF.

The chain is built from TRBV7-3 and TRBJ2-7; 10 bases match TRBD2. The length of the CDR3 is 15 residues. The junction had 6 bases not matched to a gene; V was cut back by 3 bases and J by 4 bases. Per germline, CDR1 SGHTA and CDR2 FQGTGA. CDR3 nucleotides: TGTGCCAGCAGCTTTAGCGGGGGGCAAATGTACGAGCAGTACTTC. This codes for CASSFSGGQMYEQYF.

V and J are TRBV27 and TRBJ1-5; the match to TRBD1 covers 7 bases. J gave up 5 bases and V 5 bases, and 0 bases lay outside the gene matches. The V gene's germline CDR1 is MNHEY and CDR2 SMNVEV (reference sequence). The CDR3 totals 12 residues. DNA of the CDR3: TGTGCCAGCAGTACAGGGGATCAGCCCCAGCATTTT. Translated, it gives CASSTGDQPQHF.

The chain uses TRBV5-6 and TRBJ1-1; 8 bases are shared with TRBD1. CDR3 length: 15 amino acids. Germline CDR1 is SGHDT and CDR2 is YYEEEE. The V gene end was trimmed by 4 bases and the J gene end by 4 bases; junction bases not matched to a gene: 9. Here the CDR3 reads CASSPNRGASTEAFF. The CDR3 coding sequence is TGTGCCAGCAGCCCAAACAGGGGGGCGAGCACTGAAGCTTTCTTT.